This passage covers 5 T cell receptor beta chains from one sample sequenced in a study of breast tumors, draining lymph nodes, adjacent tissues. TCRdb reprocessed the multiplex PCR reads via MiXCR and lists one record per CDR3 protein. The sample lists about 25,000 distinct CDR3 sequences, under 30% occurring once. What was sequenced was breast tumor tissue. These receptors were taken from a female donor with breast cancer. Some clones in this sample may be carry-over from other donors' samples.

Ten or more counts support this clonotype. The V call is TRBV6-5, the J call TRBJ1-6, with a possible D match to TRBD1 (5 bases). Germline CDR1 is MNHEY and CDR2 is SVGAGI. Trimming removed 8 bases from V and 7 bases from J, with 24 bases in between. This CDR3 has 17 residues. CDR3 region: CASSNGGAGATNSPLHF. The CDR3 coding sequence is TGTGCCAGCTCCAACGGTGGGGCAGGTGCCACAAATTCACCCCTCCACTTT.

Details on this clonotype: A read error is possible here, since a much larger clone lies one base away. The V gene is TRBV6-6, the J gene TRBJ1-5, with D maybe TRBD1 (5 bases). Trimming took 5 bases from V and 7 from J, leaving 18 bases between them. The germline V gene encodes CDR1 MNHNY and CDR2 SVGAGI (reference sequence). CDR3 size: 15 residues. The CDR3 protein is CASSHPFRVGQPQHF. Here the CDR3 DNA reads TGTGCCAGCAGTCACCCTTTCAGGGTGGGCCAGCCCCAGCATTTT.

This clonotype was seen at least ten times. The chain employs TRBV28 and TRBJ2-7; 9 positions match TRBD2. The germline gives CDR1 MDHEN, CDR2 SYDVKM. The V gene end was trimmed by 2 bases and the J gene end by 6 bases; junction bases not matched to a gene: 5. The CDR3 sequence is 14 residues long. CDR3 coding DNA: TGTGCCAGCAGTTTAGGAGCGGGAGGACTCGAGCAGTACTTC. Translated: CASSLGAGGLEQYF.

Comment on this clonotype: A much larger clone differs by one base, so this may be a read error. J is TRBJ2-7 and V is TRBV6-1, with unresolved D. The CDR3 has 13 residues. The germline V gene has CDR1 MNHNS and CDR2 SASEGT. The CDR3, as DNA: TGTGCCAGCAGTGCATGGGGTGGCTACGAGCAGTGCTTC. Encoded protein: CASSAWGGYEQCF.

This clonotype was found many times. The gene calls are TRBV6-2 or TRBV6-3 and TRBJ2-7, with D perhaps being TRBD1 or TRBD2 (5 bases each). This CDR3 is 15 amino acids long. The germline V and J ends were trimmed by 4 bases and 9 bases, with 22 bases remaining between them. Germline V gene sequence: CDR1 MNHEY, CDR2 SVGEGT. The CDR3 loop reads CASSFALGDLSGQYF. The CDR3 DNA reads TGTGCCAGCAGTTTCGCCCTAGGGGATCTCAGCGGGCAGTACTTC.